Shown below are 8 T cell receptor beta chains from a single sample sequenced in a study of T cells in Graves' hyperthyroidism and ophthalmopathy. Researchers took RNA transcripts and amplified the TCR beta CDR3 regions from them. RT-PCR in the first round (using the HTBI primer set) targeted the TCR CDR3. TCRdb re-called the multiplex PCR reads through MiXCR, storing one row per CDR3 protein. This sample carries 93,000 or so distinct CDR3 sequences, 40% to 50% of them seen once, and the ten largest clones take approximately 25%. The sequencing sample was made of blood. These TCRs come from a man aged 40-49 years with Graves' hyperthyroidism.

In regard to this clonotype: Since the CDR3 does not end with the conserved phenylalanine or tryptophan, this likely comes from a read error. This chain connects TRBV6-5 to TRBJ1-1; the D is unclear. Germline V CDR1 and CDR2: MNHEY, SVGAGI. This CDR3 region has 15 residues. The ends were cut back, 0 bases at V and 0 bases at J, with 8 bases in the middle. The CDR3 loop is CASSYSGRLNTEAFL. CDR3 bases: TGTGCCAGCAGTTACTCAGGGCGATTGAACACTGAAGCTTTCTTG.

This clonotype was observed many times. The chain links TRBV6-5 to TRBJ2-3; D call uncertain. V was clipped by 6 bases and J by 4 bases, with 14 bases between them. The germline V gene has CDR1 MNHEY and CDR2 SVGAGI. This CDR3 region has 14 residues. CDR3: CASSLRAPPDTQYF. In DNA, the CDR3 is TGTGCCAGCAGCCTTCGGGCGCCCCCAGATACGCAGTATTTT.

This sequence joins TRBV19 and TRBJ2-1; TRBD2 matches at 11 bases. Per germline, CDR1 LNHDA and CDR2 SQIVND (reference sequence). The length of the CDR3 is 14 residues. Losses at the gene ends were 3 bases for V and 9 bases for J; bases not matched to a gene: 4. The CDR3, as DNA: TGTGCCAGTAGTATTAGCGGGGGGGCGGGTGAGCAGTTCTTC. This codes for CASSISGGAGEQFF.

This clonotype was detected many times. The chain employs TRBV24-1 and TRBJ2-2; 8 nucleotides match TRBD1. Trimming took 5 bases from V and 7 from J; bases not matched to a gene: 8. The CDR3 covers 15 residues. Per germline, CDR1 KGHDR and CDR2 SFDVKD. CDR3 bases: TGTGCCACCAGTGGTGCAGCAGGGGGCCACGGGGAGCTGTTTTTT. It translates to CATSGAAGGHGELFF.

The V gene is TRBV11-2, the J gene TRBJ1-5; TRBD1 matches at 9 bases. Germline-derived CDR1 and CDR2 are SGHAT and FQNNGV. The CDR3 has 16 residues. With 1 base clipped from V and 3 bases from J, the junction kept 4 bases outside the gene matches. The DNA of the CDR3 is TGTGCCAGCAGCTTAGTGGGGACAGGGCTCAATCAGCCCCAGCATTTT. Its protein product is CASSLVGTGLNQPQHF.

This clonotype was seen at least ten times. The genes are TRBV20-1 and TRBJ2-1; 11 bases fit TRBD2. J lost 6 bases, V lost 3 bases, and 4 bases had no gene match. Germline CDR1 DFQATT, CDR2 SNEGSKA (reference sequence). The CDR3 extends over 14 amino acids. CDR3 bases: TGCAGTGCTAGGGGGACTAGCGGATTCAATGAGCAGTTCTTC. Its protein product is CSARGTSGFNEQFF.

Comment on this clonotype: One end of the junction does not line up with germline, which may come from a read error. This sequence joins TRBV5-1 and TRBJ1-1, with D unclear. Germline lookup yields CDR1 SGHRS and CDR2 YFSETQ. This CDR3 spans 14 amino acids. The CDR3 is CDSSPQLTSTEAFF. Written as DNA, the CDR3 is TGCGACAGCAGCCCGCAGTTAACGAGCACTGAAGCTTTCTTT. Complete variable domain (other parts from reference TRBV5-1 and TRBJ1-1): KAGVTQTPRYLIKTRGQQVTLSCSPISGHRSVSWYQQTPGQGLQFLFEYFSETQRNKGNFPGRFSGRQFSNSRSEMNVSTLELGDSALYLCDSSPQLTSTEAFFGQGTRLTVV.

The chain is built from TRBV20-1 and TRBJ2-6; D gene ambiguous. From germline, CDR1 is DFQATT and CDR2 SNEGSKA (reference sequence). V was shortened by 7 bases and J by 3 bases, with 4 bases between the two germline ends. The CDR3 contains 11 residues. The CDR3 is CSESGANVLTF. CDR3 bases: TGCAGTGAGAGTGGGGCCAACGTCCTGACTTTC.